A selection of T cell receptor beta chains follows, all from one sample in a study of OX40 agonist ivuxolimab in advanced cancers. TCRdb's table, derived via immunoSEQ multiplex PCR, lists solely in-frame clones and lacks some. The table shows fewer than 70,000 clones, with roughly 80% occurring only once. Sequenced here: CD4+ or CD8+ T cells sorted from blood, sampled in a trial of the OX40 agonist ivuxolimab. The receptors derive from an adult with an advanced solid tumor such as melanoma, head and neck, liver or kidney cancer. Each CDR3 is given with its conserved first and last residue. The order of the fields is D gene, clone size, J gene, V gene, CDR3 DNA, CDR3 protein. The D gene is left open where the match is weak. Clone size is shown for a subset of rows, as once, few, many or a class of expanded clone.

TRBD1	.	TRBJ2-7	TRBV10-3	TGTGCCATCAGGATGACAGGGGGGTCCTACGAGCAGTACTTC	CAIRMTGGSYEQYF
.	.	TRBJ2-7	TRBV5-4	TGTGCCAGCAGCTTGGATCGGGCCTTATACGAGCAGTACTTC	CASSLDRALYEQYF
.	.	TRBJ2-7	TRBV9	TGTGCCAGCAGCCCCTTTCAAGGGAACGCCTACGAGCAGTACTTC	CASSPFQGNAYEQYF
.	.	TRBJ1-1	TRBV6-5	TGTGCCAGCAGTTACTCGGGAACTCGGCTTATAGAAGCTTTCTTT	CASSYSGTRLIEAFF
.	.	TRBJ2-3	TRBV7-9	TGTGCCAGCAGCTTAGACGGGGGCGGGGATACGCAGTATTTT	CASSLDGGGDTQYF
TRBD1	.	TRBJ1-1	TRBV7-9	TGTGCCAGCAGCTCCCCGGGACAGGGGACCACTGAAGCTTTCTTT	CASSSPGQGTTEAFF
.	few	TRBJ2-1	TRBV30	TGTGCCTGGAAGTGGCCTCGCCACTACAATGAGCAGTTCTTC	CAWKWPRHYNEQFF
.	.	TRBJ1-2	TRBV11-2	TGTGCCAGCCGCTGGGGGGGGCGTAACTATGGCTACACCTTC	CASRWGGRNYGYTF
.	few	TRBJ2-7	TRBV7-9	TGTGCCAGCAGCTTCCTTGGTGAAGGATACGAGCAGTACTTC	CASSFLGEGYEQYF
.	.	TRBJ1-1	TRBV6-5	TGTGCCAGCAGTTACGGGGGCATGAACACTGAAGCTTTCTTT	CASSYGGMNTEAFF
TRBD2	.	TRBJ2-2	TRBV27	TGTGCCAGCAGTATTCCACTAGCGGGGGGGCCCGGGGAGCTGTTTTTT	CASSIPLAGGPGELFF
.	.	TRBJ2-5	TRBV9	TGTGCCAGCAGCGCGGGTCCGGGGGAGACCCAGTACTTC	CASSAGPGETQYF
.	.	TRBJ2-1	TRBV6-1	TGTGCCAGCAGCCTCACCTACTACAATGAGCAGTTCTTC	CASSLTYYNEQFF